This T cell receptor beta chain was sequenced during a study of metastatic and nonmetastatic thyroid tumors. This clone was recorded many times. TCRdb re-clonotyped the PCR reads through MiXCR. Among 60,000 to 85,000 clones listed, roughly 18% were seen once. Trimming at V came to 1 base and at J to 9 bases, leaving 6 bases not matched to a gene. Germline V CDR1 and CDR2: SGHNT, YENEEA. This CDR3 spans 14 amino acids. Every patient was untreated before thyroid surgery. The gene calls are TRBV11-3 and TRBJ2-7, with 10 positions matching TRBD2. The specimen sequenced was blood. The origin of this receptor is a female donor with papillary thyroid cancer or a benign thyroid nodule (not recorded which). Some clones in this sample may be carry-over from other donors' samples. CDR3 bases: TGTGCCAGCAGCTTAGGTCTAGCGGGAGCCGTGCAGTACTTC. It codes for CASSLGLAGAVQYF.